This T cell receptor (beta chain) was identified in a study of blood T cell repertoires in COVID-19. Assay used: immunoSEQ multiplex PCR; TCRdb lists only in-frame clones, some missing. The data contain under 200,000 clones, around 87% of them seen just once; the ten biggest clones take up 2.5%. Per germline, CDR1 KGHSH and CDR2 LQKENI. The V gene lost 6 bases and the J gene lost 3 bases, with 18 bases spanning the gap. The CDR3 contains 15 residues. Specimen: peripheral blood. The receptor was derived from a man in his forties or fifties with active or convalescent COVID-19. The chain links TRBV18 to TRBJ2-7; D is ambiguous. The CDR3 sequence is CASSPYQVPNYEQYF. DNA for the CDR3: TGTGCCAGCTCCCCGTACCAGGTACCGAACTACGAGCAGTACTTC.